This T cell receptor beta chain is from a study of monozygotic twins with cystic fibrosis. V shed 7 bases and J shed 0 bases, with 10 bases lying between them. The CDR3 consists of 14 residues. In germline, CDR1 is SEHNR, CDR2 FQNEAQ (reference sequence). Measured with immunoSEQ multiplex PCR; TCRdb has only the in-frame clones, and not every one. The sample contains about 36,000 clones, under 90% of which appear only once. This clone was detected only once. Sample: blood. The chain is built from TRBV7-9 and TRBJ1-3; D is uncertain. This clonotype originated in a girl aged 2-10 years with cystic fibrosis. The CDR3 reads CASTVQSSGNTIYF. CDR3 sequence (DNA): TGTGCCAGCACCGTTCAGAGCTCTGGAAACACCATATATTTT.